The 3 T cell receptor beta chains below were found in one sample sequenced in a study of shared clonotypes between healthy human individuals. Clones were sequenced by immunoSEQ multiplex PCR, and TCRdb holds only the in-frame ones, with some missing. The sample includes around 510,000 clones, 95% to 97% of them seen just once. The sample consisted of naive CD4+ T cells sorted from blood. Subset reported: CD45RA+ positively selected. The receptors derive from a young woman in good health.

The chain carries TRBV11-3 and TRBJ2-1; the D is unclear. The germline CDR1 and CDR2 sequences are SGHNT and YENEEA. This CDR3 is 12 amino acids long. Between the trimmed V and J ends, which lost 2 bases and 9 bases, there was a span of 8 bases. The CDR3 protein is CASSLNLGEQFF. The CDR3 DNA sequence: TGTGCCAGCAGCTTAAATTTGGGTGAGCAGTTCTTC.

This sequence joins TRBV5-1 and TRBJ2-4, with a possible D match to TRBD1 (6 bases). CDR1 is SGHRS and CDR2 is YFSETQ in the germline V gene. The CDR3 is 17 amino acids. V dropped 0 bases and J dropped 3 bases, with 16 bases sitting between them. CDR3 sequence reads: CASSLGPGDQGKNIQYF. In nucleotides, the CDR3 is TGCGCCAGCAGCTTGGGACCAGGGGATCAGGGCAAAAACATTCAGTACTTC.

In its sample, this clone was seen once. The rearrangement uses TRBV5-1 and TRBJ2-5, with TRBD2 matching over 7 bases. This CDR3 has 16 amino acids. The germline V gene encodes CDR1 SGHRS and CDR2 YFSETQ. Germline trimming cut 4 bases from V and 1 base from J; bases unmatched to any gene: 10. The CDR3 spells CASSLGLADPQETQYF. The CDR3 DNA is TGCGCCAGCAGCCTCGGGCTAGCGGACCCCCAAGAGACCCAGTACTTC.